This T cell receptor (beta chain) was recovered during a study of blood T cells in healthy people across ages. Overall study: About one barcoded beta molecule per two T cells was captured by template switching.

With 0 bases removed from V and 8 bases from J, the gap between germline ends came to 12 bases. Germline V lookup: CDR1 SGDLS, CDR2 YYNGEE. This CDR3 has 14 amino acids. Total RNA, at least 5.5 micrograms per sample, was extracted from PBMCs. This clonotype was seen a handful of times. No antigen is known for it. Findings of the study overall: Conclusively comparing naive with antigen-experienced cells was impossible with unsorted PBMCs.

Primers used in a second PCR of roughly 6 to 12 cycles were a sample-barcoded 5' primer and a J-beta primer mix. Individual samples furnished no less than 2.5 million CDR3-containing paired-end reads apiece. TCRdb called the 5' RACE reads again in MiXCR, with one record for every CDR3 protein. The sample consists of about 1.1 million distinct CDR3 sequences, 30% to 40% of them appearing once. This TCR came from a man between 18 and 29 years old in good health. The sequencing input was blood. The gene calls are TRBV9 and TRBJ2-1; perhaps TRBD1 as D (5 bases). The CDR3 spells CASSVGSRAYEQFF. In DNA form, the CDR3 reads TGTGCCAGCAGCGTAGGATCCAGGGCATATGAGCAGTTCTTC.